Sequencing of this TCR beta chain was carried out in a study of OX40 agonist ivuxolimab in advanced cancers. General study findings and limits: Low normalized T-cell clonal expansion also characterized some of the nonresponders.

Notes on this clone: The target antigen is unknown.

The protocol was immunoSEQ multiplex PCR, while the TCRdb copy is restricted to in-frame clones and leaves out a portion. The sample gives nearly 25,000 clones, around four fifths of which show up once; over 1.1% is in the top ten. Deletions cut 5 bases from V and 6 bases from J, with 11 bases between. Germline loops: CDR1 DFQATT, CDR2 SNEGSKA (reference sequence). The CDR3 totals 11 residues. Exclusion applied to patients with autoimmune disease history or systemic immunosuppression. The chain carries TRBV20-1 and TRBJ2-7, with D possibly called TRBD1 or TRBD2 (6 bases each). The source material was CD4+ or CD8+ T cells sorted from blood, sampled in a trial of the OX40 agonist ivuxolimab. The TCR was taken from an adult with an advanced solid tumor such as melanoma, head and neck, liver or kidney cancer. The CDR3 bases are TGCAGTGCTCGGGGGCCGGCCGAGCAGTACTTC. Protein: CSARGPAEQYF.